A single sample gave rise to the 9 T cell receptor beta chains below, sequenced in a study of graft-versus-host responses after intestinal transplantation. Sequencing used immunoSEQ multiplex PCR; TCRdb keeps in-frame clones, though not all of them. The table records over 45,000 clones, roughly 89% of them present only once. This material consisted of PBMCs, taken 26 days after transplant. These TCRs come from a human patient who received an intestinal transplant, so some T cells may come from the graft donor.

This rearrangement joins TRBV19 to TRBJ1-1, with TRBD1 identical over 8 bases. Trimming cost V 5 bases and J 5 bases; bases outside gene matches: 7. The CDR3 totals 14 residues. CDR1 and CDR2 from the germline V gene are LNHDA and SQIVND (reference sequence). The CDR3 coding sequence is TGTGCCAGTAGTGTACAGGGGGTTCGAACTGAAGCTTTCTTT. This codes for CASSVQGVRTEAFF.

The V and J genes are TRBV25-1 and TRBJ1-1, with TRBD1 matching over 7 bases. This CDR3 spans 17 amino acids. V shed 4 bases, J shed 0 bases, and the junction held 11 bases outside the gene matches. CDR1 and CDR2 (germline): MGHDK, SYGVNS. The CDR3 sequence: CASSGGVWDSVNTEAFF. The CDR3 nucleotides are TGTGCCAGCAGTGGTGGTGTCTGGGACAGCGTGAACACTGAAGCTTTCTTT.

The rearrangement joins TRBV7-8 to TRBJ1-3; TRBD1 matches at 7 bases. The ends lost 4 bases at V and 0 bases at J; junction bases unmatched: 12. From germline, CDR1 is SGHVS and CDR2 FQNEAQ. This CDR3 spans 18 amino acids. As DNA, the CDR3 is TGTGCCAGCAGCTCGGGTAAGCAGGGACAGATCTCTGGAAACACCATATATTTT. It encodes CASSSGKQGQISGNTIYF.

The gene calls are TRBV5-5 and TRBJ2-3; D is undetermined. CDR3 length equals 15 residues. In germline, CDR1 is SGHKS, CDR2 YYEKEE (reference sequence). The germline V and J ends were trimmed by 0 bases and 6 bases, with 14 bases remaining between them. The CDR3 is CASSLEPGRLDTQYF. CDR3 DNA: TGTGCCAGCAGCTTGGAGCCGGGTCGCCTCGATACGCAGTATTTT. Filled out from reference TRBV5-5 and TRBJ2-3, the complete variable domain reads DAGVTQSPTHLIKTRGQQVTLRCSPISGHKSVSWYQQVLGQGPQFIFQYYEKEERGRGNFPDRFSARQFPNYSSELNVNALLLGDSALYLCASSLEPGRLDTQYFGPGTRLTVL.

The chain couples TRBV5-1 to TRBJ2-2; maybe TRBD2 (6 bases). V shed 3 bases and J shed 7 bases, with 13 bases lying between them. Per germline, CDR1 SGHRS and CDR2 YFSETQ. The CDR3 is 14 amino acids. The DNA of the CDR3 is TGCGCCAGCAGCTCCGGGACTCGAGGCGGGGAGCTGTTTTTT. Translating gives CASSSGTRGGELFF. The full variable domain, with the rest looked up from reference TRBV5-1 and TRBJ2-2, is KAGVTQTPRYLIKTRGQQVTLSCSPISGHRSVSWYQQTPGQGLQFLFEYFSETQRNKGNFPGRFSGRQFSNSRSEMNVSTLELGDSALYLCASSSGTRGGELFFGEGSRLTVL.

This clone was counted a few times. This sequence joins TRBV14 and TRBJ1-3, with D perhaps TRBD1 (6 bases). This CDR3 is 16 amino acids long. Germline loops: CDR1 SGHDN, CDR2 FVKESK. The V end was cut by 4 bases, the J end by 0 bases, with 13 bases between. The CDR3 spells CASSRQELSSGNTIYF. The CDR3 nucleotides read TGTGCCAGCAGCCGACAGGAGTTAAGCTCTGGAAACACCATATATTTT.

This chain links TRBV30 with TRBJ2-7; maybe TRBD1 (6 bases). The germline V gene has CDR1 GTSNPN and CDR2 SVGIG (reference sequence). The ends were cut back, 2 bases at V and 3 bases at J, with 11 bases in the middle. This CDR3 has 13 residues. The CDR3 region is CAWSWTASYEQYF. CDR3 nucleotide sequence: TGTGCCTGGAGTTGGACAGCGAGCTACGAGCAGTACTTC.

The chain joins TRBV28 to TRBJ1-2; the match to TRBD1 covers 8 bases. The CDR3 is made up of 14 amino acids. Losses at the gene ends were 5 bases for V and 4 bases for J; bases not matched to a gene: 6. CDR1 is MDHEN and CDR2 is SYDVKM in the germline V gene. The CDR3 sequence is CASSATDRAYGYTF. DNA of the CDR3: TGTGCCAGCAGTGCTACGGACAGGGCCTATGGCTACACCTTC.

The chain has TRBV15 and TRBJ1-1; 8 bases agree with TRBD1. The CDR3 is made up of 12 amino acids. Germline V gene sequence: CDR1 LNHNV, CDR2 YYDKDF (reference sequence). The V segment lost 8 bases and the J segment 5 bases; nucleotides outside the gene matches: 4. The CDR3 bases are TGTGCCACCGGACAGGGTCGGACTGAAGCTTTCTTT. It specifies CATGQGRTEAFF.